This T cell receptor (beta chain) was sequenced in a study of blood T cell repertoires in COVID-19. Study as a whole: Sites in the United States, Italy and Spain provided acute and convalescent COVID-19 samples. The analysed material was cDNA or gDNA that came from T cells, B-cell-depleted T cells, or PBMCs.

The protocol was immunoSEQ multiplex PCR, while the TCRdb copy is restricted to in-frame clones and leaves out a portion. The table records 310,000 or so clones, around 90% of them present only once. Donors of Cohort 3 who recovered were those that had two negative PCRs, clearance, or symptom resolution. CDR1 is LNHDA and CDR2 is SQIVND in the germline V gene (reference sequence). The CDR3 spans 15 residues. Trimming at V came to 4 bases and at J to 4 bases, leaving 7 bases not matched to a gene. The receptor was derived from a woman in her 30s who had recovered from COVID-19. The chain recombines TRBV19 with TRBJ2-7; 10 bases line up with TRBD2. The sequenced sample consisted of PBMCs or T cells enriched from blood (not recorded which). Written as DNA, the CDR3 is TGTGCCAGTAGTAACCCTAGCGGGAGATATTACGAGCAGTACTTC. It yields the protein CASSNPSGRYYEQYF.